This TCR beta chain is drawn from a study of cytomegalovirus exposure and HLA in healthy donors. Study-wide results and limits: DRB1 showed the most TCR associations and HLA-C the fewest in a later analysis, as rates varied by HLA locus. Evidence from a later analysis indicated that most CMV-associated TCR beta chains looked HLA-restricted. Researchers reported in a later analysis that common viral pathogens appeared linked to several top clusters. Most of the TCR beta V segments (in an earlier analysis) were productive either about 87% or about 30% of the time.

Remarks on this clone: Antigen specificity is unknown.

The ends were cut back, 2 bases at V and 0 bases at J, with 8 bases in the middle. CDR1 is SGHKS, CDR2 YYEKEE, per germline (reference sequence). The CDR3 covers 14 residues. The primer mix had 60 Vbeta and 13 Jbeta primers. Assay used: immunoSEQ multiplex PCR; TCRdb lists only in-frame clones, some missing. The sample includes some 120,000 clones, around three quarters seen only once; the top ten take around 4%. Material for sequencing was PBMCs. The J gene is TRBJ1-1, the V gene TRBV5-5; TRBD1 might be the D (6 bases). This receptor was taken from a man aged 40-55 years in good health and CMV-seronegative. CDR3 DNA sequence: TGTGCCAGCAGCTTCGGGACAATGAACACTGAAGCTTTCTTT. Translating it yields CASSFGTMNTEAFF.